This is a list of T cell receptor beta chains from one sample in a study of blood T cell repertoires in COVID-19. Assay used: immunoSEQ multiplex PCR; TCRdb lists only in-frame clones, some missing. Here the sample spans 150,000 or so clones, 90% being singletons. The material sequenced was peripheral blood. These receptors were obtained from a man aged 60 to 75 with active or convalescent COVID-19. Both conserved end residues are part of each CDR3. The D gene is left open where the match is weak. Expanded clones are given a class, and other clones once, few, many or no size at all.

v_call: TRBV27
d_call: TRBD1
j_call: TRBJ1-2
clone_size: NA
cdr3_aa: CASSSDRGDLYGYTF
cdr3_nt: TGTGCCAGCAGTTCCGACAGGGGGGACCTGTATGGCTACACCTTC

v_call: TRBV5-6
d_call: TRBD1
j_call: TRBJ1-2
clone_size: NA
cdr3_aa: CASSAGDSHYGYTF
cdr3_nt: TGTGCCAGCAGCGCAGGGGACAGTCACTATGGCTACACCTTC

v_call: TRBV3-1/TRBV3-2
d_call: TRBD1
j_call: TRBJ2-3
clone_size: NA
cdr3_aa: CASSQAHRGGDTQYF
cdr3_nt: TGTGCCAGCAGCCAAGCCCACAGGGGTGGAGATACGCAGTATTTT

v_call: TRBV12-3/TRBV12-4
d_call: NA
j_call: TRBJ1-1
clone_size: few
cdr3_aa: CASSLGETEAFF
cdr3_nt: TGTGCCAGCAGTTTAGGGGAGACTGAAGCTTTCTTT

v_call: TRBV10-2
d_call: NA
j_call: TRBJ1-2
clone_size: NA
cdr3_aa: CASRDQTGNFIYGYTF
cdr3_nt: TGCGCCAGCAGGGACCAAACAGGGAATTTCATCTATGGCTACACCTTC

v_call: TRBV11-2
d_call: TRBD1
j_call: TRBJ1-2
clone_size: NA
cdr3_aa: CASSQDRGGGYTF
cdr3_nt: TGTGCCAGCAGCCAGGACAGGGGAGGGGGCTACACCTTC

v_call: TRBV29-1
d_call: TRBD1
j_call: TRBJ1-5
clone_size: NA
cdr3_aa: CSVPGTGDDQPQHF
cdr3_nt: TGCAGCGTCCCCGGGACAGGGGATGATCAGCCCCAGCATTTT

v_call: TRBV6-5
d_call: TRBD1
j_call: TRBJ2-2
clone_size: NA
cdr3_aa: CATEDRGTGELFF
cdr3_nt: TGTGCCACGGAGGACAGGGGCACCGGGGAGCTGTTTTTT

v_call: TRBV2
d_call: NA
j_call: TRBJ1-5
clone_size: NA
cdr3_aa: CASEIGDYGNQPQHF
cdr3_nt: TGTGCCAGCGAAATAGGGGACTATGGCAATCAGCCCCAGCATTTT

v_call: TRBV24-1
d_call: NA
j_call: TRBJ2-2
clone_size: NA
cdr3_aa: CATSDLLNTGELFF
cdr3_nt: TGTGCCACCAGTGATTTGCTGAACACCGGGGAGCTGTTTTTT

v_call: TRBV6-4
d_call: NA
j_call: TRBJ2-1
clone_size: NA
cdr3_aa: CASSDSDSPYNEQFF
cdr3_nt: TGTGCCAGCAGTGACTCAGACAGCCCGTACAATGAGCAGTTCTTC

v_call: TRBV6-6
d_call: TRBD1
j_call: TRBJ1-1
clone_size: few
cdr3_aa: CASSLRQGGMNTEAFF
cdr3_nt: TGTGCCAGCAGTCTTAGACAGGGAGGTATGAACACTGAAGCTTTCTTT

v_call: TRBV19
d_call: TRBD2
j_call: TRBJ2-5
clone_size: NA
cdr3_aa: CASSPGLAGPGTQYF
cdr3_nt: TGTGCCAGTAGCCCGGGACTAGCGGGTCCGGGGACCCAGTACTTC

v_call: TRBV7-9
d_call: NA
j_call: TRBJ2-2
clone_size: NA
cdr3_aa: CASSQTGGRFYTGELFF
cdr3_nt: TGTGCCAGCAGCCAAACTGGAGGGCGGTTCTACACCGGGGAGCTGTTTTTT

v_call: TRBV25-1
d_call: NA
j_call: TRBJ2-1
clone_size: NA
cdr3_aa: CASSGSRFF
cdr3_nt: TGTGCCAGCAGTGGATCCAGGTTCTTC

v_call: TRBV7-9
d_call: TRBD1
j_call: TRBJ1-1
clone_size: NA
cdr3_aa: CASSSDRVGTEAFF
cdr3_nt: TGTGCCAGCAGCTCGGACAGGGTGGGCACTGAAGCTTTCTTT

v_call: TRBV6-1
d_call: NA
j_call: TRBJ1-2
clone_size: NA
cdr3_aa: CASSEVERVGYTF
cdr3_nt: TGTGCCAGCAGTGAGGTGGAGAGGGTTGGCTACACCTTC

v_call: TRBV11-3
d_call: TRBD2
j_call: TRBJ2-1
clone_size: NA
cdr3_aa: CASSRKTSGGAQSSYNEQFF
cdr3_nt: TGTGCCAGCAGTCGCAAGACTAGCGGGGGGGCCCAAAGCTCCTACAATGAGCAGTTCTTC

v_call: TRBV28
d_call: NA
j_call: TRBJ1-3
clone_size: NA
cdr3_aa: CASSEQGYSGNTIYF
cdr3_nt: TGTGCCAGCAGCGAACAGGGTTACTCTGGAAACACCATATATTTT

v_call: TRBV4-1
d_call: TRBD1
j_call: TRBJ2-1
clone_size: NA
cdr3_aa: CASSQQTIRGSYNEQFF
cdr3_nt: TGCGCCAGCAGCCAACAAACTATCAGGGGGTCCTACAATGAGCAGTTCTTC

v_call: TRBV6-5
d_call: TRBD1
j_call: TRBJ1-5
clone_size: NA
cdr3_aa: CASSYSGGRNQPQHF
cdr3_nt: TGTGCCAGCAGTTACTCAGGGGGCAGGAATCAGCCCCAGCATTTT

v_call: TRBV19
d_call: NA
j_call: TRBJ2-3
clone_size: NA
cdr3_aa: CASRRFGGYDTQYF
cdr3_nt: TGTGCCAGTAGGAGGTTTGGGGGGTACGATACGCAGTATTTT

v_call: TRBV11-1
d_call: TRBD1
j_call: TRBJ1-1
clone_size: many
cdr3_aa: CASSSNRDRGEAFF
cdr3_nt: TGTGCCAGCAGCTCAAACCGGGACAGGGGGGAAGCTTTCTTT

v_call: TRBV6-6
d_call: NA
j_call: TRBJ1-5
clone_size: NA
cdr3_aa: CASCVGEPRNQPQHF
cdr3_nt: TGTGCCAGCTGCGTCGGAGAACCCCGCAATCAGCCCCAGCATTTT

v_call: TRBV7-8
d_call: TRBD2
j_call: TRBJ2-1
clone_size: NA
cdr3_aa: CASSPWTSGTYNEQFF
cdr3_nt: TGTGCCAGCAGCCCGTGGACTAGCGGGACCTACAATGAGCAGTTCTTC

v_call: TRBV19
d_call: TRBD1
j_call: TRBJ1-2
clone_size: NA
cdr3_aa: CASSRTGDYGYTF
cdr3_nt: TGTGCCAGTAGCAGAACAGGGGACTATGGCTACACCTTC

v_call: TRBV18
d_call: NA
j_call: TRBJ1-5
clone_size: NA
cdr3_aa: CASSPYGGDQPQHF
cdr3_nt: TGTGCCAGCTCACCCTACGGGGGAGATCAGCCCCAGCATTTT

v_call: TRBV3-1/TRBV3-2
d_call: NA
j_call: TRBJ2-7
clone_size: NA
cdr3_aa: CASSLLSYEQYF
cdr3_nt: TGTGCCAGCAGCCTCCTCTCCTACGAGCAGTACTTC

v_call: TRBV6-1
d_call: NA
j_call: TRBJ1-5
clone_size: NA
cdr3_aa: CASSEGTSLQPQHF
cdr3_nt: TGTGCCAGCAGTGAAGGGACTTCCTTACAGCCCCAGCATTTT

v_call: TRBV5-1
d_call: NA
j_call: TRBJ1-1
clone_size: NA
cdr3_aa: CASTLGGVNTEAFF
cdr3_nt: TGCGCCAGCACCCTCGGGGGAGTGAACACTGAAGCTTTCTTT

v_call: TRBV7-9
d_call: NA
j_call: TRBJ2-4
clone_size: NA
cdr3_aa: CASSLAMAKNIQYF
cdr3_nt: TGTGCCAGCAGCTTGGCAATGGCCAAAAACATTCAGTACTTC

v_call: TRBV5-1
d_call: TRBD1
j_call: TRBJ1-3
clone_size: NA
cdr3_aa: CASSLGGTVSGNTIYF
cdr3_nt: TGCGCCAGCAGCTTGGGCGGGACAGTATCTGGAAACACCATATATTTT